This TCR beta chain was recovered during a study of OX40 agonist ivuxolimab in advanced cancers. Study as a whole: At 75% to 90% male, the cohort had a mean age of around 56 years, ranging from about 20 to 79. Study results and caveats: Expanded peripheral T cell antigen specificity was not determined.

The V and J ends lost 1 base and 4 bases respectively, with 13 bases between them. In germline, CDR1 is MNHEY, CDR2 SMNVEV (reference sequence). This CDR3 is built from 15 residues. Repertoires were generated with immunoSEQ multiplex PCR, while TCRdb's copy carries only in-frame clones and drops some. The table lists 55,000 to 70,000 clones, approximately 81% of them singletons. About this clone: Its target is unknown.

The V call is TRBV27, the J call TRBJ2-5; perhaps TRBD2 as D (6 bases). Sequencing used CD4+ or CD8+ T cells sorted from blood, obtained in a trial of the OX40 agonist ivuxolimab. The sequence was collected from an adult with an advanced solid tumor such as melanoma, head and neck, liver or kidney cancer. In nucleotides, the CDR3 is TGTGCCAGCAGTTTATTGGTTGGAGGGGTAGAGACCCAGTACTTC. Amino acids: CASSLLVGGVETQYF.